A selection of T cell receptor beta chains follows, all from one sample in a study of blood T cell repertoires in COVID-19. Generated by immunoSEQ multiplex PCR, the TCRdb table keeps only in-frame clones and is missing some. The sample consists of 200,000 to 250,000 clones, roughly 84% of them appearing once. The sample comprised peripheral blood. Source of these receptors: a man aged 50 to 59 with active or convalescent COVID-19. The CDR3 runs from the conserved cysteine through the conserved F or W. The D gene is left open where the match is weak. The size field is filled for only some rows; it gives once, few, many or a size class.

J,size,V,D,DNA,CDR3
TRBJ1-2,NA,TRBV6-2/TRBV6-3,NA,TGTGCCAGCAGTTACGCAGACAGCCCACATGGCTACACCTTC,CASSYADSPHGYTF
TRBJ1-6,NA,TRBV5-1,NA,TGCGCCAGCAGCCTCTCGGGTTACCGTTCACCCCTCCACTTT,CASSLSGYRSPLHF
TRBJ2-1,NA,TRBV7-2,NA,TGTGCCAGCAGCTTAGAAGGGTGGGGCAGTGAGCAGTTCTTC,CASSLEGWGSEQFF
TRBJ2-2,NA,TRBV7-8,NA,TGTGCCAGCAGCTTACTCGGGGGAACCACCGGGGAGCTGTTTTTT,CASSLLGGTTGELFF
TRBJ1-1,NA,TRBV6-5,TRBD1,TGTGCCAGCAGTTCCCCTAGGGGGACAGGGAACACTGAAGCTTTCTTT,CASSSPRGTGNTEAFF
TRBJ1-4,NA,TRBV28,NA,TGTGCCAGCAGTGGAGGCAGTGGCGGGGGCGCAGGGGATGAAAAACTGTTTTTT,CASSGGSGGGAGDEKLFF
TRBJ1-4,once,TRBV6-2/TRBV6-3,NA,TGTGCCAGCAGTTACAGGGGCTTCCAGGGAAGAGAAAAACTGTTTTTT,CASSYRGFQGREKLFF
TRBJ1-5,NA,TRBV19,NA,TGTGCCAGTAGTATAACAGTCAGCAATCAGCCCCAGCATTTT,CASSITVSNQPQHF
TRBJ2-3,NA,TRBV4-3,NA,TGCGCCAGCAGCCACCGGACTTCGATCACAGATACGCAGTATTTT,CASSHRTSITDTQYF
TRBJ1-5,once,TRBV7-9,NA,TGTGCCAGCAGCTCATCCCAGGGAGGGAATAGCAATCAGCCCCAGCATTTT,CASSSSQGGNSNQPQHF
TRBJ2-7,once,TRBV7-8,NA,TGTGCCAGCAGCTTCGGGTTGTTTGGCGGAGGGTCTTCCTACGAGCAGTACTTC,CASSFGLFGGGSSYEQYF
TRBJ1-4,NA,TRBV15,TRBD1,TGTGCCACCAGCAGAACCCTAGGGACAGGAGTGGAAAAACTGTTTTTT,CATSRTLGTGVEKLFF
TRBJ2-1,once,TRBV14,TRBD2,TGTGCCAGCAGCCCGGAGAGGGAGGGCAATGAGCAGTTCTTC,CASSPEREGNEQFF
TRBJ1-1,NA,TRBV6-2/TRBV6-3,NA,TGTGCCAGCAGTGAGACAGCAAAGGGGAGGAGGCCTGAAGCTTTCTTT,CASSETAKGRRPEAFF
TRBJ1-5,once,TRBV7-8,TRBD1,TGTGCCAGCAGCTTAGCCGGCCAGGGGGCCAGCAATCAGCCCCAGCATTTT,CASSLAGQGASNQPQHF
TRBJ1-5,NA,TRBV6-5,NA,TGTGCCGGGGCAGGGTCTATGACCAATCAGCCCCAGCATTTT,CAGAGSMTNQPQHF
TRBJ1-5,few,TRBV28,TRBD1,TGTGCCAGCAGCACGGGACAGGGGGTCCAGCCCCAGCATTTT,CASSTGQGVQPQHF
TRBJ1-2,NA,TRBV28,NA,TGTGCCAGCAGTTTAATCGAGAGGGGCTACACCTTC,CASSLIERGYTF
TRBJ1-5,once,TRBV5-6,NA,TGTGCCAGCAGCTTCGCAGGCCAGCCCCAGCATTTT,CASSFAGQPQHF
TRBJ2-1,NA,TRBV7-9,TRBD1,TGTGCCAGCAGCTTAAGGTGGGGACAGGGAGACAATGAGCAGTTCTTC,CASSLRWGQGDNEQFF